This TCR beta chain appears in the sequencing data of a study of CXCR3-negative and CXCR3-positive naive CD8 T cells. On the study more broadly: About 140 million TRB reads were obtained in total, which works out to about 1.5 +/- 0.3 million per library. General study results and limits: Naive CXCR3-positive cells had TRB CDR3s more hydrophobic than those of CXCR3-negative naive cells. Once cells were cryopreserved, CXCR3 expression went down partly, and most assays used fresh PBMCs.

The CDR3 extends over 13 amino acids. CDR1 and CDR2 from the germline V gene are MNHEY and SMNVEV (reference sequence). For this clonotype: Its antigen is not identified.

Researchers reported sorting every CD8+ T cell subset in triplicate, roughly 290,000 cells per sort. Phenotypically, naive CD8+ T cells corresponded to CD45RO-CCR7+CD27+CD95-. All TRB cDNA libraries came from 5' RACE performed with UMI labels. TCRdb reprocessed the 5' RACE reads and stores each CDR3 protein as one record, lacking DNA. This sample contains 150,000 to 180,000 distinct CDR3 sequences. The receptor comes from a human donor in good health. Some clones in this sample may be carry-over from other donors' samples. The chain recombines TRBV27 with TRBJ2-1; TCRdb calls TRBD1, which cannot be checked without DNA. What was sequenced was naive CXCR3+ CD8+ T cells from blood. Subset of the sample: CD45RO-CCR7+CD27+CD95- naive CD8+ T cells expressing CXCR3 (TNR3+). CDR3 sequence reads: CASSATGGLGQFF.